The next 32 T cell receptor beta chains were all read from a single sample in a study of cytomegalovirus exposure and HLA in healthy donors. PCR used 60 Vbeta primers and 13 Jbeta primers. The method was immunoSEQ multiplex PCR; TCRdb's version includes in-frame clones alone and lacks a portion of them. This sample has roughly 100,000 clones, with about 80% found just once. The sequencing sample was made of PBMCs. These receptor sequences come from an older woman in good health and CMV-seronegative.

The chain carries TRBV7-2 and TRBJ2-5, with a possible D match to TRBD1 (6 bases). The CDR3 has 14 amino acids. V lost 1 base and J 5 bases, leaving 11 bases between the germline ends. The germline V gene encodes CDR1 SGHTA and CDR2 FQGNSA. The CDR3 DNA sequence: TGTGCCAGCAGCTTAGAACAGGGATGGGAGACCCAGTACTTC. This sequence encodes CASSLEQGWETQYF.

The chain employs TRBV20-1 and TRBJ2-5, with D tentatively TRBD2 (6 bases). Between the trimmed V and J ends, which lost 5 bases and 5 bases, there was a span of 9 bases. Germline V CDR1 and CDR2: DFQATT, SNEGSKA (reference sequence). The CDR3 is 11 residues long. The CDR3 coding sequence is TGCAGTGCTGTAGCGGAGGAGACCCAGTACTTC. The encoded protein is CSAVAEETQYF.

The chain uses TRBV4-3 and TRBJ2-4; 8 bases agree with TRBD2. Per the germline V gene, CDR1 is LGHNA and CDR2 is YSLEER. This CDR3 is 13 amino acids long. The J segment lost 8 bases and the V segment lost 2 bases, leaving 2 bases of the junction unmatched. The CDR3 coding sequence is TGCGCCAGCAGCCAACAAGCGGGGGACATTCAGTACTTC. Its protein is CASSQQAGDIQYF.

The gene calls are TRBV27 and TRBJ2-4; a weak D match, TRBD2 (6 bases). Germline values: CDR1 MNHEY, CDR2 SMNVEV (reference sequence). V shed 3 bases and J shed 0 bases, with 6 bases lying between them. The CDR3 is made up of 14 amino acids. The CDR3: CASSLGGAKNIQYF. DNA for the CDR3: TGTGCCAGCAGTTTGGGGGGAGCCAAAAACATTCAGTACTTC.

The rearrangement joins TRBV2 to TRBJ2-7, with a possible D match to TRBD1 (6 bases). CDR3 length: 13 residues. Per germline, CDR1 SNHLY and CDR2 FYNNEI. Trimming pared 4 bases from V and 4 bases from J, leaving 11 bases between. The CDR3 sequence is CASSGTASYEQYF. The CDR3 DNA follows: TGTGCCAGCAGTGGGACAGCCTCTTACGAGCAGTACTTC. Full variable domain (remainder filled in from reference TRBV2 and TRBJ2-7): EPEVTQTPSHQVTQMGQEVILRCVPISNHLYFYWYRQILGQKVEFLVSFYNNEISEKSEIFDDQFSVERPDGSNFTLKIRSTKLEDSAMYFCASSGTASYEQYFGPGTRLTVT.

This chain uses TRBV15 with TRBJ2-1; TRBD2 aligns across 10 bases. CDR3 length: 17 amino acids. Germline V gene sequence: CDR1 LNHNV, CDR2 YYDKDF (reference sequence). V lost 3 bases and J lost 0; bases outside the gene matches: 5. The CDR3 spells CATSRPSGRGSYNEQFF. As DNA, the CDR3 is TGTGCCACCAGCAGGCCTAGCGGGAGAGGCTCCTACAATGAGCAGTTCTTC.

The V and J genes are TRBV7-9 and TRBJ1-1; D not certain. Germline V gives CDR1 SEHNR, CDR2 FQNEAQ (reference sequence). The ends were cut back, 7 bases at V and 2 bases at J, with 14 bases in the middle. This CDR3 is built from 14 residues. CDR3 sequence reads: CASTREEKNTEAFF. DNA of the CDR3: TGTGCCAGCACCCGCGAAGAGAAAAACACTGAAGCTTTCTTT.

This clone was seen only a few times. The gene calls are TRBV5-5 and TRBJ1-1; 7 bases are shared with TRBD1. Germline CDR1 reads SGHKS; CDR2 reads YYEKEE (reference sequence). The CDR3 is 14 amino acids. V shed 2 bases, J shed 2 bases, and the junction held 3 bases outside the gene matches. DNA for the CDR3: TGTGCCAGCAGCTTTGAGGGGGCAAACACTGAAGCTTTCTTT. It encodes CASSFEGANTEAFF.

The chain employs TRBV7-2 and TRBJ2-3; no clear D. Trimming removed 2 bases from V and 2 bases from J, with 14 bases in between. The CDR3 contains 16 residues. Germline CDR1 SGHTA, CDR2 FQGNSA. CDR3 in DNA: TGTGCCAGCAGCTTAAGGCCCCGGAGTACCACAGATACGCAGTATTTT. Translating gives CASSLRPRSTTDTQYF. Supplemented by reference TRBV7-2 and TRBJ2-3, the full variable domain reads GAGVSQSPSNKVTEKGKDVELRCDPISGHTALYWYRQSLGQGLEFLIYFQGNSAPDKSGLPSDRFSAERTGGSVSTLTIQRTQQEDSAVYLCASSLRPRSTTDTQYFGPGTRLTVL.

The chain is built from TRBV5-6 and TRBJ1-4; the D is unclear. V was clipped by 1 base and J by 0 bases, with 4 bases between them. In germline, CDR1 is SGHDT, CDR2 YYEEEE. The CDR3 consists of 14 residues. The CDR3 DNA is TGTGCCAGCAGCTTGCACACAACTAATGAAAAACTGTTTTTT. Its translation: CASSLHTTNEKLFF.

This chain connects TRBV21-1 to TRBJ1-2. TRBV21-1 is recorded as a pseudogene. CDR3 length: 12 amino acids. The CDR3 protein is CASLVRGYGYTF. The CDR3 DNA reads as TGTGCCAGTCTGGTTCGGGGCTATGGCTACACCTTC.

Only a few counts were recorded for this clone. The chain combines TRBV25-1 with TRBJ1-4; TRBD1 might be the D (6 bases). There are 17 residues in the CDR3. V was shortened by 4 bases and J by 4 bases, with 19 bases between the two germline ends. The germline V gene has CDR1 MGHDK and CDR2 SYGVNS. CDR3 coding DNA: TGTGCCAGCAGTGGCCTGGGGGCATTACATTTTAATGAAAAACTGTTTTTT. Amino acid sequence: CASSGLGALHFNEKLFF.

J is TRBJ2-5 and V is TRBV15; D is perhaps TRBD2 (5 bases). CDR3 length: 18 residues. The ends were cut back, 0 bases at V and 3 bases at J, with 20 bases in the middle. CDR1 and CDR2 from the germline V gene are LNHNV and YYDKDF (reference sequence). The CDR3 DNA reads as TGTGCCACCAGCAGAGATAGTTTTTTGGCGGGTAAAGAAGAGACCCAGTACTTC. It yields the protein CATSRDSFLAGKEETQYF.

The gene calls are TRBV5-1 and TRBJ1-1; 8 bases fit TRBD1. The V gene's germline CDR1 is SGHRS and CDR2 YFSETQ. The length of the CDR3 is 16 residues. V lost 0 bases, J lost 2 bases, and 6 bases stayed unmatched. The CDR3 region has the DNA TGCGCCAGCAGCTTGGATCAGGCAGGGGGCAACACTGAAGCTTTCTTT. This translates into CASSLDQAGGNTEAFF.

The rearrangement links TRBV7-2 to TRBJ1-2; D unresolved. The germline gives CDR1 SGHTA, CDR2 FQGNSA. The CDR3 extends over 13 amino acids. Trimming removed 5 bases from V and 3 bases from J, with 10 bases in between. The CDR3 nucleotides read TGTGCCAGCAGCCCCCGGGAGGACTATGGCTACACCTTC. Translating gives CASSPREDYGYTF.

The chain carries TRBV5-1 and TRBJ1-4; D remains ambiguous. The CDR3 is 15 residues long. Deletions cut 0 bases from V and 6 bases from J, with 12 bases between. CDR1 is SGHRS and CDR2 is YFSETQ in the germline V gene. The CDR3 sequence: CASSLERGDHEKLFF. In DNA form, the CDR3 reads TGCGCCAGCAGCTTGGAACGGGGAGATCATGAAAAACTGTTTTTT.

The genes are TRBV14 and TRBJ1-4; 8 nucleotides line up with TRBD1. CDR1 SGHDN and CDR2 FVKESK come from the germline V gene. The junction had 8 bases not matched to a gene; V was cut back by 4 bases and J by 7 bases. There are 15 residues in the CDR3. CDR3 in DNA: TGTGCCAGCAGCCCCTGGGACAGGTCATCTGAAAAACTGTTTTTT. This sequence encodes CASSPWDRSSEKLFF.

The chain uses TRBV5-1 and TRBJ2-7; the D gene is possibly TRBD1 (6 bases). The ends were cut back, 5 bases at V and 5 bases at J, with 14 bases in the middle. CDR1 and CDR2 (germline): SGHRS, YFSETQ. This CDR3 is built from 13 residues. CDR3 nucleotides: TGCGCCAGCAGAGTCAAGGGGGACCACGAGCAGTACTTC. The encoded protein is CASRVKGDHEQYF.

This chain joins TRBV27 and TRBJ2-6; tentative D call: TRBD1 (6 bases). CDR3 length equals 16 residues. Germline values: CDR1 MNHEY, CDR2 SMNVEV (reference sequence). Trimming took 5 bases from V and 4 from J, leaving 15 bases between them. Here the CDR3 DNA reads TGTGCCAGCAGTCCCTGGACAGCCGGCGGGGCCAACGTCCTGACTTTC. Protein product: CASSPWTAGGANVLTF.

This clone was observed a single time. The rearrangement uses TRBV10-3 and TRBJ1-5; D is possibly TRBD1 (6 bases). This CDR3 spans 13 amino acids. Germline V gives CDR1 ENHRY, CDR2 SYGVKD. Trimming removed 3 bases from V and 4 bases from J, with 7 bases in between. CDR3 residues: CAISERGNQPQHF. The CDR3 DNA reads TGTGCCATCAGTGAAAGGGGGAATCAGCCCCAGCATTTT.

The table lists this clone with a count of one. The gene calls are TRBV2 and TRBJ1-2, with D hard to call. V lost 8 bases to trimming and J lost 3 bases, with 13 bases between them. CDR1 SNHLY and CDR2 FYNNEI come from the germline V gene. The CDR3 spans 13 residues. In DNA form, the CDR3 reads TGTGCCAGCCAAGTTATGGCCGACTATGGCTACACCTTC. Encoded protein: CASQVMADYGYTF.

J is TRBJ2-7 and V is TRBV4-3; tentatively, D is TRBD1 (6 bases). Germline values: CDR1 LGHNA, CDR2 YSLEER. V was shortened by 2 bases and J by 3 bases, with 11 bases between the two germline ends. CDR3 length equals 14 residues. The CDR3 loop reads CASSQWDTNYEQYF. CDR3 in DNA: TGCGCCAGCAGCCAATGGGACACAAACTACGAGCAGTACTTC.

The chain combines TRBV4-3 with TRBJ2-7; TRBD2 aligns across 11 bases. Germline CDR1 reads LGHNA; CDR2 reads YSLEER. The CDR3 totals 17 residues. The V gene end was trimmed by 0 bases and the J gene end by 3 bases; junction bases not matched to a gene: 7. In nucleotides, the CDR3 is TGCGCCAGCAGCCAAGAGGATGGGACTAGCGGAATCTACGAGCAGTACTTC. Amino acids: CASSQEDGTSGIYEQYF.

The rearrangement uses TRBV21-1 and TRBJ1-5; TRBD1 reflects the table's D call only, with no check against the DNA. TRBV21-1 is termed a pseudogene. The CDR3 covers 11 residues. The CDR3: CASSTIPGEHF. Here the CDR3 DNA reads TGTGCCAGCAGCACTATCCCAGGGGAGCATTTT.

The gene calls are TRBV6-5 and TRBJ1-6, with TRBD1 matching 11 bases. J gave up 9 bases and V 0 bases, and 4 bases lay outside the gene matches. The germline gives CDR1 MNHEY, CDR2 SVGAGI. The CDR3 length is 16 residues. CDR3 residues: CASSYSPGQGASPLHF. CDR3 nucleotides: TGTGCCAGCAGTTACTCTCCAGGACAGGGGGCTTCACCCCTCCACTTT.

The chain carries TRBV7-9 and TRBJ2-2; a possible D gene is TRBD1 (5 bases). There are 16 residues in the CDR3. CDR1 is SEHNR and CDR2 is FQNEAQ in the germline V gene (reference sequence). Between the trimmed V and J ends, which lost 2 bases and 4 bases, there was a span of 14 bases. Written as DNA, the CDR3 is TGTGCCAGCAGCTTACCTCGGTCCACAGGCACCGGGGAGCTGTTTTTT. Amino acids: CASSLPRSTGTGELFF.

The V gene is TRBV29-1, the J gene TRBJ2-7; TRBD2 matches at 7 bases. The CDR3 runs to 12 residues. Per the germline V gene, CDR1 is SQVTM and CDR2 is ANQGSEA. The trim removed 2 bases at V and 4 bases at J, leaving 2 bases unmatched. The CDR3 protein is CSVELADYEQYF. The CDR3 nucleotides read TGCAGCGTTGAACTAGCGGATTACGAGCAGTACTTC.

This clone was counted a few times. The CDR3 protein is CASGGLHTEAFF. The CDR3, as DNA: TGTGCCAGCGGAGGCCTCCACACTGAAGCTTTCTTT. This chain links TRBV28 with TRBJ1-1; D not resolved. The germline V gene encodes CDR1 MDHEN and CDR2 SYDVKM. Deletions cut 8 bases from V and 3 bases from J, with 10 bases between. The CDR3 is 12 amino acids.

This chain uses TRBV9 with TRBJ2-7; 7 bases map to TRBD1. CDR1 is SGDLS, CDR2 YYNGEE, per germline. J gave up 2 bases and V 4 bases, and 9 bases lay outside the gene matches. CDR3 length: 15 amino acids. The CDR3 region has the DNA TGTGCCAGCAGCCCGCGACAGGGTACAACCTACGAGCAGTACTTC. It specifies CASSPRQGTTYEQYF.

V usage is TRBV10-2 and J usage is TRBJ2-1; D is uncertain. V was shortened by 5 bases and J by 8 bases, with 10 bases between the two germline ends. CDR1 is WSHSY, CDR2 SAAADI, per germline. This CDR3 has 12 amino acids. The DNA for the CDR3 is TGCGCCAGCAGTCCCCTTCTTCATGAGCAGTTCTTC. Protein product: CASSPLLHEQFF.

This clone was observed a few times. The J gene is TRBJ1-1, the V gene TRBV18; perhaps TRBD1 as D (6 bases). V was cut by 6 bases and J by 1 base, with 15 bases left in between. The CDR3 extends over 15 amino acids. CDR1 and CDR2 from the germline V gene are KGHSH and LQKENI. The CDR3 here is CASSRLGTPNTEAFF. The CDR3 coding sequence is TGTGCCAGCTCGAGACTCGGGACACCGAACACTGAAGCTTTCTTT.

This clone has only one observation. This sequence joins TRBV27 and TRBJ1-1; D is ambiguous. The length of the CDR3 is 13 residues. V was cut by 3 bases and J by 0 bases, with 5 bases left in between. Germline CDR1 is MNHEY and CDR2 is SMNVEV (reference sequence). The CDR3 DNA reads TGTGCCAGCAGTTTCGGTATGAACACTGAAGCTTTCTTT. Amino acid sequence: CASSFGMNTEAFF.